The entry below gives a single TCR beta chain sequence along with its context. Its antigen remains unidentified. This entry belongs to a study of T-cell memory formation after mild COVID-19. Study-wide context: Across donors, TCR clusters were largely donor specific.

Study findings and constraints: In second-wave clones peaking day 37, SARS-CoV-2 specificity remained unconfirmed.

From germline, CDR1 is MNHEY and CDR2 SMNVEV (reference sequence). J was trimmed by 0 bases and V by 8 bases; bases with no gene match: 4. The length of the CDR3 is 14 residues. MiXCR was run by TCRdb on the 5' RACE reads, yielding one entry per CDR3 protein. Among about 560,000 distinct CDR3 sequences listed, 15% to 20% were seen once. Sequenced material: PBMCs or a T cell subset sorted from them (not recorded which). The chain recombines TRBV27 with TRBJ2-7, with 10 bases fitting TRBD1. The source of this sequence is an adult woman who had mild COVID-19 (a few samples of this study predate the infection). Cell type and time point are not known. Here the CDR3 reads CASRGTGDSYEQYF. As DNA, the CDR3 is TGTGCCAGCCGGGGGACAGGGGACTCCTACGAGCAGTACTTC.